A selection of T cell receptor beta chains follows, all from one sample in a study of graft-versus-host responses after intestinal transplantation. Clones were sequenced by immunoSEQ multiplex PCR, and TCRdb holds only the in-frame ones, with some missing. Among 57,000 or so clones listed, more than 75% were seen once. Sample: PBMCs, taken roughly 120 days after intestinal transplantation. The receptors derive from a human patient who received an intestinal transplant, so some T cells may come from the graft donor. The CDR3 runs from the conserved cysteine through the conserved F or W. The order of the fields is J gene, clone size, V gene, D gene, CDR3 protein, CDR3 DNA. D genes are given only for firm matches. Size tells how often a clone was seen (once, few, many) or the class of an expanded clone, and some rows leave it out.

>TRBJ2-7|-|TRBV14|TRBD1
CASSQPGTGSYEQYF
TGTGCCAGCAGCCAACCCGGGACAGGGTCCTACGAGCAGTACTTC
>TRBJ1-3|few|TRBV27|TRBD1
CASSYRQGIGNTIYF
TGTGCCAGCAGTTATAGACAGGGGATCGGAAACACCATATATTTT
>TRBJ1-6|-|TRBV27|-
CASSQQNSRTPLHF
TGTGCCAGCAGTCAACAAAACTCCAGAACACCCCTCCACTTT
>TRBJ1-6|-|TRBV6-5|-
CASSWGQSGNSPLHF
TGTGCCAGCAGTTGGGGTCAATCGGGCAATTCACCCCTCCACTTT
>TRBJ1-4|once|TRBV7-6|TRBD1
CASSLHRGEKLFF
TGTGCCAGCAGCTTACACAGGGGGGAAAAACTGTTTTTT
>TRBJ2-2|-|TRBV6-1|TRBD1
CASRATGRSGELFF
TGTGCCAGCAGGGCGACAGGGCGAAGCGGGGAGCTGTTTTTT
>TRBJ2-4|-|TRBV7-9|TRBD2
CASSFSGLGAKNIQYF
TGTGCCAGCAGCTTTTCGGGACTAGGTGCCAAAAACATTCAGTACTTC
>TRBJ2-5|-|TRBV5-1|TRBD2
CASSTPPGLSGGRQETQYF
TGCGCCAGCAGCACCCCCCCGGGGTTGAGCGGGGGTCGTCAAGAGACCCAGTACTTC
>TRBJ2-5|-|TRBV4-1|-
CASSRPPAGATQYF
TGCGCCAGCAGCCGACCCCCGGCGGGCGCGACCCAGTACTTC
>TRBJ1-2|-|TRBV5-1|-
CASSFGNSQAYGYTF
TGCGCCAGCAGCTTCGGGAACAGCCAGGCCTATGGCTACACCTTC
>TRBJ2-1|-|TRBV2|-
CASSEIAGTYNEQFF
TGTGCCAGCAGTGAGATTGCGGGGACGTACAATGAGCAGTTCTTC
>TRBJ1-5|few|TRBV19|-
CAGEQGYSNQPQHF
TGTGCCGGTGAACAGGGCTATAGCAATCAGCCCCAGCATTTT
>TRBJ1-1|-|TRBV5-1|TRBD1
CASSLAGGLTEAFF
TGCGCCAGCAGCTTGGCAGGGGGACTCACTGAAGCTTTCTTT
>TRBJ2-5|-|TRBV2|-
CASSDRGAPQETQYF
TGTGCCAGCAGTGACCGTGGCGCCCCACAAGAGACCCAGTACTTC
>TRBJ2-3|-|TRBV9|-
CASSVGDAQYF
TGTGCCAGCAGCGTAGGTGACGCGCAGTATTTT
>TRBJ1-5|-|TRBV6-5|TRBD1
CASSLADRANQPQHF
TGTGCCAGCAGTTTAGCGGACAGGGCAAATCAGCCCCAGCATTTT
>TRBJ2-1|-|TRBV7-6|TRBD1
CASSLLGQGPLLDNEQFF
TGTGCCAGCAGCTTACTGGGACAGGGGCCCCTTCTTGACAATGAGCAGTTCTTC
>TRBJ2-1|-|TRBV27|TRBD1
CASNFRDSSYNEQFF
TGTGCCAGCAACTTCCGGGACAGCTCCTACAATGAGCAGTTCTTC
>TRBJ1-5|-|TRBV4-1|-
CASSQEDSSNQPQHF
TGCGCCAGCAGCCAAGAAGACAGTAGCAATCAGCCCCAGCATTTT
>TRBJ1-2|-|TRBV28|-
CASSRGTTETYGYTF
TGTGCCAGCAGCCGAGGGACGACAGAGACCTATGGCTACACCTTC
>TRBJ2-7|-|TRBV7-9|TRBD1
CASSLAWGQGTGNYEQYF
TGTGCCAGCAGCTTAGCGTGGGGACAGGGGACGGGCAACTACGAGCAGTACTTC
>TRBJ1-5|-|TRBV19|-
CASSIADQGNQPQHF
TGTGCCAGTAGTATAGCGGACCAGGGCAATCAGCCCCAGCATTTT
>TRBJ1-2|-|TRBV4-1|TRBD1
CASSQGDRGDYTF
TGCGCCAGCAGCCAAGGGGACAGGGGGGACTACACCTTC
>TRBJ1-4|-|TRBV6-1|-
CASMGRGDEKLFF
TGTGCCAGCATGGGCCGGGGGGATGAAAAACTGTTTTTT
>TRBJ2-7|-|TRBV5-1|-
CASSIDANEQYF
TGCGCCAGCAGCATTGACGCTAACGAGCAGTACTTC
>TRBJ2-3|-|TRBV5-5|-
CASGITRESSTDTQYF
TGTGCCAGCGGCATTACAAGGGAGTCCAGCACAGATACGCAGTATTTT
>TRBJ1-2|-|TRBV27|-
CASSSGPLGPHGYTF
TGTGCCAGCAGTTCCGGACCCCTCGGCCCACATGGCTACACCTTC
>TRBJ1-1|-|TRBV7-9|-
CASSNIPEAFF
TGTGCCAGCAGCAATATTCCTGAAGCTTTCTTT